The text below deals with one TCR beta chain. Per the authors' pipeline: Reference gene primer amplification gave estimated nucleated cell counts. Generated by immunoSEQ multiplex PCR, the TCRdb table keeps only in-frame clones and is missing some. The V and J calls and clone size were taken over from that table, and D and trimming were inferred from the DNA. This table has 200,000 to 250,000 clones, roughly 84% appearing once. This sample is part of a study of blood T cell repertoires in COVID-19. Study details: The study drew acute and convalescent COVID-19 samples from the United States, Italy and Spain. T cells, B-cell-depleted T cells, or PBMCs provided the cDNA or gDNA that served as material.

The CDR3 runs to 13 residues. Germline values: CDR1 MDHEN, CDR2 SYDVKM. Trimming left V 3 bases short and J 1 base short, with 7 bases between. The TCR originated in a woman aged 25-40 years who had recovered from COVID-19. Material: peripheral blood. V is TRBV28 and J is TRBJ2-7; D gene uncertain. CDR3 bases: TGTGCCAGCAGTTTTTCCGCGTCCTACGAGCAGTACTTC. Translated: CASSFSASYEQYF.